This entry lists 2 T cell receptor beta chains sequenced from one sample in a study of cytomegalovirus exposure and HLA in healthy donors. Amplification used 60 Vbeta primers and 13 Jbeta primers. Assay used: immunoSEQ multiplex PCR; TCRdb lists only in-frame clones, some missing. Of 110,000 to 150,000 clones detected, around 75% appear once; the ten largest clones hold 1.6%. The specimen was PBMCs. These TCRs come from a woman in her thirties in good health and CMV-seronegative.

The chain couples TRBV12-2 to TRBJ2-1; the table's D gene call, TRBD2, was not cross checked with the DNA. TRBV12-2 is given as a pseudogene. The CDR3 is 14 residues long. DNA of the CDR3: TGTGCAAGTCGTGGACTAGCGGGAGTTAATGAGCAGTTCTTC. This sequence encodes CASRGLAGVNEQFF.

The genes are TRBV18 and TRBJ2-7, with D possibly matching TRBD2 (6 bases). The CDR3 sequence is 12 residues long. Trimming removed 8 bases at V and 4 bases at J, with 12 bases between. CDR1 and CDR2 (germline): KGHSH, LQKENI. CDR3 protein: CASHGAGYEQYF. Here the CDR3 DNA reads TGTGCCAGCCATGGGGCGGGGTACGAGCAGTACTTC.